This T cell receptor (beta chain) appears in the sequencing data of a study of tumor-infiltrating lymphocytes in localized non-small cell lung cancer. Findings of the study overall: Compared with uninvolved lung, tumors showed higher T cell infiltration by TCRbeta sequencing. Different pieces of the same tissue were used for each assay.

The CDR3 covers 15 residues. In germline, CDR1 is LNHDA, CDR2 SQIVND (reference sequence). With V trimmed by 6 bases and J by 3 bases, 9 bases remained unmatched. TCRdb keeps only in-frame clones here, not all; method: immunoSEQ multiplex PCR. The table includes about 8,400 clones, approximately 80% detected once. As regards this clone: Antigen: not known. Other nucleotide sequences from this sample produce the same CDR3.

Input material: lung tumor tissue. This sequence was found in a human donor with non-small cell lung cancer. This rearrangement joins TRBV19 to TRBJ2-3; 7 bases align to TRBD1. The CDR3, as DNA: TGTGCCAGTAGCCTAGACAGGGCGAGGACAGATACGCAGTATTTT. Translation: CASSLDRARTDTQYF.